One sample yielded the 14 T cell receptor beta chains listed below, sequenced in a study of T-cell reconstitution after alpha-beta-depleted transplantation in children. Unique molecular identifiers were incorporated into the prepared TCRbeta library. TCRdb itself ran the PCR reads through MiXCR, one entry per CDR3 protein. This sample yields just under 350,000 distinct CDR3 sequences, of which 16% are seen a single time; about 41% belongs to the top ten. Here the sequenced sample was PBMCs, mostly from graft donor cells, taken 360 days after TCRalphabeta/CD19-depleted stem cell transplant. The receptors were gathered from a male patient between 2 and 15 years old who had a stem cell transplant for acute lymphoblastic leukemia, so the T cells may come from the graft donor.

This clonotype was detected many times. The chain recombines TRBV10-3 with TRBJ1-2; D gene unclear. This CDR3 has 15 residues. Germline CDR1 reads ENHRY; CDR2 reads SYGVKD. Deletions cut 6 bases from V and 0 bases from J, with 14 bases between. The CDR3: CAIRLREKANYGYTF. CDR3 sequence (DNA): TGTGCCATCAGACTCCGGGAGAAAGCTAACTATGGCTACACCTTC.

This clonotype has ten or more counts. This rearrangement joins TRBV28 to TRBJ2-1; D gene uncertain. The germline CDR1 and CDR2 sequences are MDHEN and SYDVKM. The CDR3 is made up of 12 amino acids. Trimming took off 1 base at V and 10 bases at J, with 8 bases between the two ends. The chain's CDR3 is CASSLFGQEQFF. The CDR3, as DNA: TGTGCCAGCAGTTTATTTGGCCAGGAGCAGTTCTTC.

This clonotype was detected only a few times. This chain joins TRBV29-1 and TRBJ2-1; D might be TRBD2 (6 bases). This CDR3 has 13 amino acids. The germline V gene has CDR1 SQVTM and CDR2 ANQGSEA. With 7 bases removed from V and 4 bases from J, the gap between germline ends came to 14 bases. CDR3 amino acids: CSARGGRYNEQFF. Written as DNA, the CDR3 is TGCAGCGCTAGGGGAGGCCGATACAATGAGCAGTTCTTC.

The CDR3 loop is CASSLSPPDVNSPLHF. The DNA of the CDR3 is TGTGCCAGCAGCTTATCTCCCCCGGACGTAAATTCACCCCTCCACTTT. The V and J genes are TRBV13 and TRBJ1-6; no reliable D call. The CDR3 contains 16 residues. V lost 2 bases, J lost 7 bases, and 15 bases lay in between. The germline V gene has CDR1 PRHDT and CDR2 FYEKMQ (reference sequence).

The rearrangement uses TRBV5-1 and TRBJ1-1; weak D call: TRBD1 (6 bases). This CDR3 contains 15 residues. Germline lookup yields CDR1 SGHRS and CDR2 YFSETQ. The V gene lost 7 bases and the J gene lost 1 base, with 17 bases spanning the gap. CDR3 in DNA: TGCGCCAGCGGGGCGGGGGGGCCCGGGAACACTGAAGCTTTCTTT. This translates into CASGAGGPGNTEAFF.

This clonotype was found a few times. The CDR3 is CASSLGLVGGETQYF. The CDR3 DNA reads as TGTGCCAGCAGCTTGGGACTAGTAGGGGGGGAGACCCAGTACTTC. The chain links TRBV7-9 to TRBJ2-5; 8 bases match TRBD2. V dropped 3 bases and J dropped 5; count of bases not matched to a gene: 8. Germline CDR1 and CDR2: SEHNR and FQNEAQ (reference sequence). The CDR3 length is 15 residues.

This clonotype turned up a few times. The chain combines TRBV29-1 with TRBJ2-3; unclear D gene. This CDR3 comprises 13 residues. Looked up from germline, CDR1 is SQVTM and CDR2 is ANQGSEA. Trimming pared 4 bases from V and 2 bases from J, leaving 10 bases between. The CDR3 DNA sequence: TGCAGCGTTGTATGGGCCTTCACAGATACGCAGTATTTT. The encoded protein is CSVVWAFTDTQYF.

The chain carries TRBV20-1 and TRBJ2-3, with 11 bases identical to TRBD2. CDR1 is DFQATT and CDR2 is SNEGSKA in the germline V gene (reference sequence). V was pared by 7 bases and J by 10 bases, with 19 bases of the junction left unmatched. The CDR3 loop spans 16 amino acids. Here the CDR3 DNA reads TGCAGTGTCCCCCAGACTAGCGGGATAGGCGGAGGCGCGCAGTATTTT. This translates into CSVPQTSGIGGGAQYF.

This clonotype was recorded at least ten times. V gene TRBV19 combines with J gene TRBJ2-7; D is unresolved. Per the germline V gene, CDR1 is LNHDA and CDR2 is SQIVND (reference sequence). The CDR3 is 14 residues long. With 1 base removed from V and 0 bases from J, the gap between germline ends came to 7 bases. The CDR3 loop is CASSIAAVSYEQYF. The DNA of the CDR3 is TGTGCCAGTAGTATAGCTGCAGTCTCCTACGAGCAGTACTTC. Using reference TRBV19 and TRBJ2-7 for the parts outside the CDR3, the full variable domain is DGGITQSPKYLFRKEGQNVTLSCEQNLNHDAMYWYRQDPGQGLRLIYYSQIVNDFQKGDIAEGYSVSREKKESFPLTVTSAQKNPTAFYLCASSIAAVSYEQYFGPGTRLTVT.

This clonotype was counted between two and nine times. The chain carries TRBV5-1 and TRBJ2-1, with D perhaps TRBD2 (5 bases). V was clipped by 4 bases and J by 0 bases, with 23 bases between them. CDR1 and CDR2 from the germline V gene are SGHRS and YFSETQ. The CDR3 runs to 19 residues. The CDR3 loop is CASSALVLDSYRSYNEQFF. CDR3 coding DNA: TGCGCCAGCAGCGCACTTGTGTTGGACTCTTACCGCTCCTACAATGAGCAGTTCTTC.

This clonotype has only a few counts. This sequence joins TRBV12-3 or TRBV12-4 and TRBJ1-2; D gene ambiguous. This CDR3 is built from 13 residues. The V and J ends lost 3 bases and 6 bases respectively, with 11 bases between them. The CDR3 loop reads CASSFQEFDGYTF. The CDR3 DNA reads as TGTGCCAGCAGTTTCCAGGAGTTCGATGGCTACACCTTC.

This chain joins TRBV20-1 and TRBJ2-7, with D hard to call. Germline lookup yields CDR1 DFQATT and CDR2 SNEGSKA (reference sequence). The V end was cut by 0 bases, the J end by 1 base, with 7 bases between. The CDR3 runs to 13 residues. Here the CDR3 reads CSARDQGSYEQYF. Here the CDR3 DNA reads TGCAGTGCTAGAGATCAAGGTTCCTACGAGCAGTACTTC.

Details on this clonotype: Germline and junction disagree at one end, which may indicate a read error. The chain joins TRBV7-2 to TRBJ2-3; TRBD2 aligns across 9 bases. The V gene's germline CDR1 is SGHTA and CDR2 FQGNSA. The CDR3 is 15 residues long. The CDR3 here is CASSLVGTSIDTQYF. DNA of the CDR3: TGTGCCAGCAGCTTAGTAGGGACTAGCATAGATACGCAGTATTTT.

This clonotype has more than one count but fewer than ten. This chain joins TRBV4-3 and TRBJ2-1; possible D gene TRBD1, 5 bases. The CDR3 spans 15 residues. The V end was cut by 1 base, the J end by 2 bases, with 9 bases between. Germline V gene data show CDR1 as LGHNA and CDR2 as YSLEER. CDR3 protein: CASSQGRTTYNEQFF. The DNA for the CDR3 is TGCGCCAGCAGCCAAGGGCGGACAACCTACAATGAGCAGTTCTTC.